This TCR beta chain is from a study of T cells in narcolepsy. Study information: Donors had narcolepsy type 1 or type 2, or were healthy controls.

The method was immunoSEQ multiplex PCR; TCRdb's version includes in-frame clones alone and lacks a portion of them. The data contain some 22,000 clones, 85% of them singletons. CDR3 size: 13 residues. The germline V gene encodes CDR1 MNHNS and CDR2 SASEGT. Trimming left V 8 bases short and J 4 bases short, with 12 bases between. The clonotype originates from a human donor in good health. Sequenced material: memory (CD45RA-) CD4+ T cells from blood. The genes are TRBV6-1 and TRBJ1-5; possible D gene TRBD1, 5 bases. The chain's CDR3 is CASFRGGNQPQHF. The DNA for the CDR3 is TGTGCCAGCTTCCGGGGGGGTAATCAGCCCCAGCATTTT.